The 18 T cell receptor beta chains below all came from one sample that was sequenced in a study of Ad26.COV2.S vaccination and SARS-CoV-2 variants. Sequencing was performed with immunoSEQ multiplex PCR; in TCRdb, only in-frame clones are kept and a portion is missing. Among about 280,000 clones, around 87% were seen once, and the ten largest hold 3% to 4%. Treatment reported: around 19 received Ad26.COV2.S at low or high dose, single or two shots; roughly five received placebo; per-sample allocation not given. Sampling took place 63 days after the first vaccine or placebo injection. The specimen comprised peripheral blood, sampled in a trial of Ad26.COV2.S vaccine versus placebo. Receptors were obtained from a person between 18 and 65 years old who received the Ad26.COV2.S COVID-19 vaccine or a placebo.

This chain links TRBV5-6 with TRBJ2-7; 9 bases agree with TRBD1. The trim removed 1 base at V and 4 bases at J, leaving 9 bases unmatched. Germline CDR1 is SGHDT and CDR2 is YYEEEE. The CDR3 spans 16 residues. CDR3 in DNA: TGTGCCAGCAGCTTGAGACAGGGGGTTGTTTCTTACGAGCAGTACTTC. It is translated as CASSLRQGVVSYEQYF.

The chain is built from TRBV5-1 and TRBJ1-1; D not resolved. Germline V gives CDR1 SGHRS, CDR2 YFSETQ. Trimming pared 3 bases from V and 1 base from J, leaving 7 bases between. The CDR3 contains 13 residues. CDR3 nucleotide sequence: TGCGCCAGCAGCTCTTTCGGGAACACTGAAGCTTTCTTT. Translation gives CASSSFGNTEAFF.

This rearrangement joins TRBV5-4 to TRBJ2-3; 16 bases agree with TRBD2. Per germline, CDR1 SGHNT and CDR2 YYREEE (reference sequence). The CDR3 covers 17 residues. J gave up 7 bases and V 5 bases, and 10 bases lay outside the gene matches. For the CDR3, the DNA is TGTGCCAGCAGTCCGGGACTAGCGGGAGGGCCCGAGAATACGCAGTATTTT. Translated: CASSPGLAGGPENTQYF. The full variable domain, completed using reference TRBV5-4 and TRBJ2-3, is ETGVTQSPTHLIKTRGQQVTLRCSSQSGHNTVSWYQQALGQGPQFIFQYYREEENGRGNFPPRFSGLQFPNYSSELNVNALELDDSALYLCASSPGLAGGPENTQYFGPGTRLTVL.

The genes are TRBV5-4 and TRBJ2-1; D gene uncertain. The CDR3 is 15 amino acids. Germline CDR1 and CDR2: SGHNT and YYREEE (reference sequence). Trimming shortened V by 4 bases and J by 8 bases, and 19 bases separated the two germline ends. The chain's CDR3 is CASSHGPDSYYEQFF. In DNA form, the CDR3 reads TGTGCCAGCAGCCACGGACCCGATTCCTATTATGAGCAGTTCTTC.

This chain links TRBV7-3 with TRBJ2-7; a possible D gene is TRBD2 (6 bases). The CDR3 loop spans 14 amino acids. CDR1 SGHTA and CDR2 FQGTGA come from the germline V gene. Trimming removed 2 bases from V and 7 bases from J, with 15 bases in between. Here the CDR3 reads CASSLGGGMEEQYF. The CDR3 DNA sequence: TGTGCCAGCAGCTTAGGTGGAGGGATGGAGGAGCAGTACTTC.

This chain uses TRBV7-2 with TRBJ2-7; D is ambiguous. This CDR3 region has 14 residues. CDR1 and CDR2 from the germline V gene are SGHTA and FQGNSA. The germline V and J ends were trimmed by 2 bases and 3 bases, with 11 bases remaining between them. CDR3 amino acids: CASSLFLGNYEQYF. In nucleotides, the CDR3 is TGTGCCAGCAGCTTATTTCTGGGGAACTACGAGCAGTACTTC.

This clone was counted a single time. This chain connects TRBV4-1 to TRBJ2-7; 8 bases align to TRBD1. The V gene's germline CDR1 is MGHRA and CDR2 YSYEKL. The CDR3 is 13 residues long. J was trimmed by 2 bases and V by 4 bases; bases with no gene match: 1. The CDR3 loop is CASSRTGPYEQYF. CDR3 coding DNA: TGCGCCAGCAGCCGGACAGGGCCCTACGAGCAGTACTTC.

The V and J genes are TRBV3-1 (or the pseudogene TRBV3-2) and TRBJ1-1; a possible D gene is TRBD1 (5 bases). The CDR3 length is 15 residues. The germline CDR1 and CDR2 sequences are LGHDT and YNNKEL (reference sequence). The V and J ends lost 4 bases and 5 bases respectively, with 17 bases between them. CDR3 amino acids: CASSPSGGARTEAFF. CDR3 bases: TGTGCCAGCAGCCCCAGCGGAGGGGCTAGGACTGAAGCTTTCTTT.

With respect to this clone: Other DNA sequences from this sample encode an identical CDR3 as well. CDR3 bases: TGTGCCAGCAGCCAAGGTCAGGGGGCGGAAGGCTACACCTTC. This sequence encodes CASSQGQGAEGYTF. The rearrangement joins TRBV4-2 to TRBJ1-2; 8 positions agree with TRBD1. Germline values: CDR1 LGHNA, CDR2 YNFKEQ. The CDR3 sequence is 14 residues long. With 1 base clipped from V and 8 bases from J, the junction kept 6 bases outside the gene matches.

This clone was counted once. The chain carries TRBV6-5 and TRBJ2-3, with TRBD2 as a possible D gene (5 bases). The CDR3 has 12 residues. Deletions cut 7 bases from V and 5 bases from J, with 10 bases between. Germline V CDR1 and CDR2: MNHEY, SVGAGI. The CDR3 sequence is CASNSGGDTQYF. DNA for the CDR3: TGTGCCAGCAACTCTGGAGGAGATACGCAGTATTTT.

This chain joins TRBV9 and TRBJ2-5; 7 nucleotides agree with TRBD2. The CDR3 covers 15 residues. V lost 2 bases and J lost 2; bases outside the gene matches: 6. The germline V gene has CDR1 SGDLS and CDR2 YYNGEE. The DNA of the CDR3 is TGTGCCAGCAGCGTCGCTAGCGGACAACAAGAGACCCAGTACTTC. It encodes CASSVASGQQETQYF.

J is TRBJ2-7 and V is TRBV18; TRBD1 might be the D (6 bases). The CDR3 is 13 amino acids. The ends were cut back, 3 bases at V and 2 bases at J, with 8 bases in the middle. Germline CDR1 and CDR2: KGHSH and LQKENI. Here the CDR3 reads CASSPDSTYEQYF. The CDR3 DNA follows: TGTGCCAGCTCACCGGACAGTACCTACGAGCAGTACTTC.

The chain is built from TRBV28 and TRBJ1-3; a possible D gene is TRBD1 (5 bases). Germline lookup yields CDR1 MDHEN and CDR2 SYDVKM. This CDR3 region has 14 residues. Trimming removed 4 bases from V and 1 base from J, with 8 bases in between. The CDR3, as DNA: TGTGCCAGCAGTTCCAGGGATTCTGGAAACACCATATATTTT. Protein product: CASSSRDSGNTIYF.

V usage is TRBV5-1 and J usage is TRBJ2-1; perhaps TRBD2 as D (5 bases). Per the germline V gene, CDR1 is SGHRS and CDR2 is YFSETQ. V was trimmed by 2 bases and J by 6 bases, leaving 12 bases between them. This CDR3 comprises 14 residues. The CDR3 coding sequence is TGCGCCAGCAGCTTTGGGCTAGCCGTCAATGAGCAGTTCTTC. Protein: CASSFGLAVNEQFF.

On this clone: Other DNA sequences in the same sample also yield this CDR3. The V gene is TRBV5-1, the J gene TRBJ1-2, with no clear D. Germline CDR1 SGHRS, CDR2 YFSETQ. The V and J ends lost 4 bases and 4 bases respectively, with 8 bases between them. The CDR3 runs 12 residues. The CDR3 coding sequence is TGCGCCAGCAGCCTGGACGGCTATGGCTACACCTTC. Amino acid sequence: CASSLDGYGYTF.

The J gene is TRBJ2-7, the V gene TRBV5-1; D is unresolved. Germline CDR1 is SGHRS and CDR2 is YFSETQ. The CDR3 has 14 residues. V dropped 4 bases and J dropped 1 base, with 12 bases sitting between them. This CDR3 reads CASSRSSQSYEQYF. In DNA form, the CDR3 reads TGCGCCAGCAGCCGATCGTCCCAGTCCTACGAGCAGTACTTC. Full variable domain (outside the CDR3, taken from reference TRBV5-1 and TRBJ2-7): KAGVTQTPRYLIKTRGQQVTLSCSPISGHRSVSWYQQTPGQGLQFLFEYFSETQRNKGNFPGRFSGRQFSNSRSEMNVSTLELGDSALYLCASSRSSQSYEQYFGPGTRLTVT.

The rearrangement links TRBV18 to TRBJ2-1; D remains ambiguous. Germline CDR1 reads KGHSH; CDR2 reads LQKENI. This CDR3 is built from 13 residues. V was shortened by 4 bases and J by 4 bases, with 8 bases between the two germline ends. The CDR3 region is CASSHRDYNEQFF. The CDR3, as DNA: TGTGCCAGCTCACACCGAGATTACAATGAGCAGTTCTTC.

This clone has just a few counts. This rearrangement joins TRBV19 to TRBJ1-1; 12 positions match TRBD1. The CDR3 has 17 amino acids. The V and J ends lost 4 bases and 11 bases, in that order; junction bases with no gene match: 17. Germline V gene lookup returns CDR1 LNHDA and CDR2 SQIVND (reference sequence). The CDR3 sequence: CASSTQYSSRDRGRAFF. The CDR3 coding sequence is TGTGCCAGTAGTACACAGTATTCGTCCCGGGACAGGGGGCGGGCTTTCTTT.